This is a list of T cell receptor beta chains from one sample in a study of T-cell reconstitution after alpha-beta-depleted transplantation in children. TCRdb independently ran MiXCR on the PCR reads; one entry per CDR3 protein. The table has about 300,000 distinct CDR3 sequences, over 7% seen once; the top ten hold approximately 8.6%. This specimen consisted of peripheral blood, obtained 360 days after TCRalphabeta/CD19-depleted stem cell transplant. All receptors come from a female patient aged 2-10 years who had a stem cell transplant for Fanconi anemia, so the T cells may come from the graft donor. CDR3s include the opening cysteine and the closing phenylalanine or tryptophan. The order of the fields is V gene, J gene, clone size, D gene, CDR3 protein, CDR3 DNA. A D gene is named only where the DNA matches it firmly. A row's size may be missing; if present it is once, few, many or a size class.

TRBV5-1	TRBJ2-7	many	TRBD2	CATNPGGPAGDEQYF	TGCGCCACTAACCCCGGAGGTCCAGCGGGAGACGAGCAGTACTTC
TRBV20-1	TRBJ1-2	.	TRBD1	CSARGSGGADYYGYTF	TGCAGTGCTAGAGGCTCAGGGGGCGCAGATTACTATGGCTACACCTTC
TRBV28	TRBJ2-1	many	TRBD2	CASSLFGLAGASYNEQFF	TGTGCCAGCAGTTTATTCGGACTAGCGGGAGCCTCCTACAATGAGCAGTTCTTC
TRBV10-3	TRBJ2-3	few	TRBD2	CAISGTGTSGTTSTDTQYF	TGTGCCATCAGTGGCACCGGGACTAGCGGGACGACTAGCACAGATACGCAGTATTTT
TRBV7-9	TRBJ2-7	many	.	CASSPPPNSYEQYF	TGTGCCAGCAGCCCCCCGCCTAACAGTTACGAGCAGTACTTC
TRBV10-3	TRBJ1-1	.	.	CAISEIGRGTEAFF	TGTGCCATCAGTGAAATAGGGAGGGGCACTGAAGCTTTCTTT
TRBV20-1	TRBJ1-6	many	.	CSARVVEGGSPLHF	TGCAGTGCTAGAGTAGTAGAAGGTGGTTCACCCCTCCACTTT
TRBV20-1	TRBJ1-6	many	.	CSARGMGSPNSPLHF	TGCAGTGCTAGAGGGATGGGGAGCCCGAATTCACCCCTCCACTTT
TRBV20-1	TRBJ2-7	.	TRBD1	CSARVSSGTGWYEQYF	TGCAGTGCTAGAGTATCCTCCGGGACAGGGTGGTACGAGCAGTACTTC
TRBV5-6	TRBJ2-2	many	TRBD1	CASSRQGIGELFF	TGTGCCAGCAGCCGACAGGGAATCGGGGAGCTGTTTTTT